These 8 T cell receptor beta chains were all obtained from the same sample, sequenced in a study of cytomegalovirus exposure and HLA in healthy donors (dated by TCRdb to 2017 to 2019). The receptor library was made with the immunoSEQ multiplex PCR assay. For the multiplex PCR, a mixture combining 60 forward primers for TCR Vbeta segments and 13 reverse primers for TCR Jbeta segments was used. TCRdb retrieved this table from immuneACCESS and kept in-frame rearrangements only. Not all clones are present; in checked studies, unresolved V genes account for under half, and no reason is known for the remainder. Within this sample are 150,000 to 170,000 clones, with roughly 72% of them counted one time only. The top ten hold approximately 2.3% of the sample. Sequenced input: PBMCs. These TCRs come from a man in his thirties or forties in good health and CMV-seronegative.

CDR3 loop: CASSLVAGALSSYNEQFF. CDR3 in DNA: TGCGCCAGCAGCTTGGTTGCGGGGGCCCTGAGCTCCTACAATGAGCAGTTCTTC. The chain employs TRBV5-1 and TRBJ2-1; D is perhaps TRBD2 (7 bases). The CDR3 runs 18 residues. Germline V gene sequence: CDR1 SGHRS, CDR2 YFSETQ. Deletions cut 0 bases from V and 0 bases from J, with 16 bases between.

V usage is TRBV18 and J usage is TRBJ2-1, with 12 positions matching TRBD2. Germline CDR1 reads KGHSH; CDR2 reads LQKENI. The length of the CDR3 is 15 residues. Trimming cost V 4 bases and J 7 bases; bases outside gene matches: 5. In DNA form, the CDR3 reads TGTGCCAGCTCACTTACTAGCGGGGGGCTAAATGAGCAGTTCTTC. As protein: CASSLTSGGLNEQFF.

This chain's CDR3 is CASSRTSGGAVDTQYF. In DNA, the CDR3 is TGTGCCAGTAGTCGGACTAGCGGGGGGGCTGTAGATACGCAGTATTTT. The V call is TRBV19, the J call TRBJ2-3; 15 bases fit TRBD2. This CDR3 region has 16 residues. V shed 5 bases, J shed 5 bases, and the junction held 5 bases outside the gene matches. Germline V gene sequence: CDR1 LNHDA, CDR2 SQIVND (reference sequence).

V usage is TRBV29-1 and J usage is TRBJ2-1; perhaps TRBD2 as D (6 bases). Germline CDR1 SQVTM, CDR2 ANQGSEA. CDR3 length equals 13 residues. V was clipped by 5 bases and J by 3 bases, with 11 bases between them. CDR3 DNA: TGCAGCGTTAAGCGGACTAACTACAATGAGCAGTTCTTC. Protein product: CSVKRTNYNEQFF.

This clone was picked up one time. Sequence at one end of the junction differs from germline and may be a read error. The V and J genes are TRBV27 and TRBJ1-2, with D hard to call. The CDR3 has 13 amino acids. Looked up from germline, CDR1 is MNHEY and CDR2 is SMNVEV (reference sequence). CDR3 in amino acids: CASSSQTYYGYPF. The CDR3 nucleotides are TGTGCCAGCAGCTCCCAAACGTACTATGGCTACCCCTTC.

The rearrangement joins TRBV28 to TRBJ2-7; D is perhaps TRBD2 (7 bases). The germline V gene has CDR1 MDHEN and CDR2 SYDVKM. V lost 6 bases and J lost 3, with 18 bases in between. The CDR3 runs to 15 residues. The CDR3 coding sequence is TGTGCCAGCAGGAGGGGGAGGGAATCTTTCTACGAGCAGTACTTC. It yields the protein CASRRGRESFYEQYF. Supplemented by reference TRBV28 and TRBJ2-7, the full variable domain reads DVKVTQSSRYLVKRTGEKVFLECVQDMDHENMFWYRQDPGLGLRLIYFSYDVKMKEKGDIPEGYSVSREKKERFSLILESASTNQTSMYLCASRRGRESFYEQYFGPGTRLTVT.

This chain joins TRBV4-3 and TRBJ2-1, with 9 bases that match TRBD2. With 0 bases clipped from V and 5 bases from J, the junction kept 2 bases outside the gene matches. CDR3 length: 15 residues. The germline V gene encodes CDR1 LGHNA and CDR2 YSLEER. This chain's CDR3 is CASSQDSGGDNEQFF. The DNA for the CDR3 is TGCGCCAGCAGCCAAGATAGCGGGGGTGACAATGAGCAGTTCTTC.

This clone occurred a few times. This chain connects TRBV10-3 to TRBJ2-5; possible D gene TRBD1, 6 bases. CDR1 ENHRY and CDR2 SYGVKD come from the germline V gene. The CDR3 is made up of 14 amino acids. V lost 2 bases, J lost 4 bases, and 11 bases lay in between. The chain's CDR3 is CAISEGGRGETQYF. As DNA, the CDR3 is TGTGCCATCAGTGAGGGGGGCAGGGGAGAGACCCAGTACTTC.